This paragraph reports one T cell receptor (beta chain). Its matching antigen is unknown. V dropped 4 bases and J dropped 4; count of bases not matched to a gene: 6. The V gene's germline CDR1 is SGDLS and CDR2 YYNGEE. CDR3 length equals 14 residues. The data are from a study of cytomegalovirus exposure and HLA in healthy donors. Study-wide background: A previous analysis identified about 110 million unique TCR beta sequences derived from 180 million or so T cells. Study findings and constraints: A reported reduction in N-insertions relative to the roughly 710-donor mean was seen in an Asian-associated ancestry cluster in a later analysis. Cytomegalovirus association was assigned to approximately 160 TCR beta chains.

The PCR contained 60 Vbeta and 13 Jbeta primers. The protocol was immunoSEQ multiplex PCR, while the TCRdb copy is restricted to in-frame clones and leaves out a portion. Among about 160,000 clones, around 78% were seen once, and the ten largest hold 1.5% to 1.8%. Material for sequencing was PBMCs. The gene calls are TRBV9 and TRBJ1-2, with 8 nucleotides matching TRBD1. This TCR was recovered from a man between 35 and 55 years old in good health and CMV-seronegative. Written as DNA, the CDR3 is TGTGCCAGCAGCCCCGGAACAGGGGGCTATGGCTACACCTTC. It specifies CASSPGTGGYGYTF.